This is a list of T cell receptor beta chains from one sample in a study of T cell responses to AZD1222 COVID-19 vaccine. The protocol was immunoSEQ multiplex PCR, while the TCRdb copy is restricted to in-frame clones and leaves out a portion. The data contain more than 150,000 clones, around 89% of them singletons. The sequences come from peripheral blood, collected 28 days after the second AZD1222 dose. The receptors originated from an adult who received the AZD1222 COVID-19 vaccine. The CDR3 runs from the conserved cysteine through the conserved F or W. Each record gives: clone size, D gene, J gene, V gene, CDR3 protein, CDR3 DNA. The D gene is left open where the match is weak. A clone size is listed for some rows: how often the clone was seen (once, few, many), or a class if it is expanded.

size: NA
D: NA
J: TRBJ2-5
V: TRBV5-5
CDR3: CASSLAPTGEGTQYF
DNA: TGTGCCAGCAGCTTGGCCCCGACAGGGGAGGGGACCCAGTACTTC

size: NA
D: NA
J: TRBJ1-5
V: TRBV28
CDR3: CASSPGDQPQHF
DNA: TGTGCCAGCAGTCCGGGGGACCAGCCCCAGCATTTT

size: NA
D: TRBD1
J: TRBJ1-4
V: TRBV3-1/TRBV3-2
CDR3: CASSQGTGANEKLFF
DNA: TGTGCCAGCAGCCAGGGGACAGGGGCTAATGAAAAACTGTTTTTT

size: NA
D: TRBD1
J: TRBJ2-1
V: TRBV5-1
CDR3: CASSKGQGGTEQFF
DNA: TGCGCCAGCAGCAAGGGACAGGGGGGGACTGAGCAGTTCTTC

size: NA
D: TRBD1
J: TRBJ2-5
V: TRBV5-4
CDR3: CASHWRDRGGETQYF
DNA: TGTGCCAGCCACTGGCGGGACAGGGGGGGAGAGACCCAGTACTTC

size: NA
D: NA
J: TRBJ2-3
V: TRBV2
CDR3: CASSDGQGSTDTQYF
DNA: TGTGCCAGCAGTGACGGTCAGGGGAGCACAGATACGCAGTATTTT

size: once
D: NA
J: TRBJ2-7
V: TRBV3-1/TRBV3-2
CDR3: CASSQGDWPYEQYF
DNA: TGTGCCAGCAGCCAAGGGGACTGGCCCTACGAGCAGTACTTC

size: NA
D: TRBD2
J: TRBJ2-2
V: TRBV7-3
CDR3: CASSPSGSNTGELFF
DNA: TGTGCCAGCAGCCCTAGCGGGTCGAACACCGGGGAGCTGTTTTTT

size: NA
D: NA
J: TRBJ2-7
V: TRBV6-5
CDR3: CASSYSKLADLYEQYF
DNA: TGTGCCAGCAGTTACTCTAAACTAGCTGATTTATACGAGCAGTACTTC

size: NA
D: TRBD1
J: TRBJ2-3
V: TRBV5-4
CDR3: CASSDRVSGDTQYF
DNA: TGTGCCAGCAGCGACAGGGTTTCAGGAGATACGCAGTATTTT

size: NA
D: TRBD2
J: TRBJ2-7
V: TRBV14
CDR3: CASSQDSSGIYEQYF
DNA: TGTGCCAGCAGCCAAGATTCTAGCGGGATCTACGAGCAGTACTTC

size: NA
D: NA
J: TRBJ2-7
V: TRBV11-1
CDR3: CASSPGPSYEQYF
DNA: TGTGCCAGCAGCCCCGGCCCCTCCTACGAGCAGTACTTC

size: NA
D: NA
J: TRBJ2-7
V: TRBV10-3
CDR3: CAIGGSYEQYF
DNA: TGTGCCATCGGGGGTAGCTACGAGCAGTACTTC

size: NA
D: TRBD2
J: TRBJ2-2
V: TRBV3-1/TRBV3-2
CDR3: CASSLNGRDYPNTGELFF
DNA: TGTGCCAGCAGCTTAAATGGCCGGGACTACCCGAACACCGGGGAGCTGTTTTTT

size: NA
D: NA
J: TRBJ1-1
V: TRBV6-5
CDR3: CASSSLGGTEAFF
DNA: TGTGCCAGCAGTTCCCTAGGGGGCACTGAAGCTTTCTTT

size: NA
D: NA
J: TRBJ2-2
V: TRBV4-3
CDR3: CASSQRPTGELFF
DNA: TGCGCCAGCAGCCAACGGCCGACCGGGGAGCTGTTTTTT

size: NA
D: TRBD2
J: TRBJ2-1
V: TRBV30
CDR3: CAWSVRASGTYNEQFF
DNA: TGTGCCTGGAGTGTACGGGCTAGCGGGACCTACAATGAGCAGTTCTTC

size: NA
D: NA
J: TRBJ2-5
V: TRBV6-2/TRBV6-3
CDR3: CASSRDARETQYF
DNA: TGTGCCAGCAGCCGGGATGCGAGGGAGACCCAGTACTTC

size: NA
D: NA
J: TRBJ2-1
V: TRBV29-1
CDR3: CSVEGYNEQFF
DNA: TGCAGCGTTGAGGGTTACAATGAGCAGTTCTTC

size: few
D: TRBD1
J: TRBJ1-2
V: TRBV4-2
CDR3: CASSPGQGEYYGYTF
DNA: TGTGCCAGCAGCCCGGGACAGGGAGAATACTATGGCTACACCTTC

size: NA
D: NA
J: TRBJ1-6
V: TRBV5-4
CDR3: CASSYQLGNSPLHF
DNA: TGTGCCAGCAGCTACCAGCTAGGTAATTCACCCCTCCACTTT

size: NA
D: TRBD1
J: TRBJ2-3
V: TRBV7-8
CDR3: CASSTPAVRGQGTDTQYF
DNA: TGTGCCAGCAGCACCCCCGCGGTACGGGGACAGGGTACAGATACGCAGTATTTT

size: NA
D: NA
J: TRBJ2-1
V: TRBV30
CDR3: CAWSLDLGRTYNEQFF
DNA: TGTGCCTGGAGCCTAGACCTGGGCCGAACCTACAATGAGCAGTTCTTC

size: NA
D: NA
J: TRBJ2-7
V: TRBV4-3
CDR3: CASSLTGASSYEQYF
DNA: TGCGCCAGCAGCCTAACGGGGGCCTCATCCTACGAGCAGTACTTC

size: NA
D: NA
J: TRBJ2-4
V: TRBV27
CDR3: CASSPFGVDGNIQYF
DNA: TGTGCCAGCAGTCCCTTCGGGGTGGACGGAAACATTCAGTACTTC

size: NA
D: TRBD2
J: TRBJ2-3
V: TRBV9
CDR3: CASSVVLAEPTDTQYF
DNA: TGTGCCAGCAGCGTAGTACTAGCGGAGCCCACAGATACGCAGTATTTT

size: once
D: NA
J: TRBJ2-1
V: TRBV3-1/TRBV3-2
CDR3: CASGGSGTHSYNEQFF
DNA: TGTGCCAGCGGAGGGTCCGGGACCCACTCCTACAATGAGCAGTTCTTC

size: once
D: NA
J: TRBJ2-1
V: TRBV30
CDR3: CAWSAGQNEQFF
DNA: TGTGCCTGGAGTGCGGGCCAAAATGAGCAGTTCTTC

size: NA
D: TRBD1
J: TRBJ2-7
V: TRBV4-2
CDR3: CASSQARLDRGYEQYF
DNA: TGTGCCAGCAGCCAAGCCCGGCTGGACAGGGGTTACGAGCAGTACTTC

size: NA
D: TRBD1
J: TRBJ2-3
V: TRBV6-5
CDR3: CASSYPGQGIDTQYF
DNA: TGTGCCAGCAGTTACCCGGGACAGGGAATAGATACGCAGTATTTT

size: NA
D: NA
J: TRBJ2-7
V: TRBV6-1
CDR3: CASSEAYGSYEQYF
DNA: TGTGCCAGCAGTGAAGCGTACGGATCCTACGAGCAGTACTTC

size: NA
D: NA
J: TRBJ2-1
V: TRBV6-2/TRBV6-3
CDR3: CASSYSIRGTYNEQFF
DNA: TGTGCCAGCAGTTACTCGATCCGGGGCACCTACAATGAGCAGTTCTTC

size: once
D: NA
J: TRBJ2-7
V: TRBV2
CDR3: CASSARGTEQYF
DNA: TGTGCCAGCAGTGCGAGGGGGACCGAGCAGTACTTC

size: once
D: TRBD1
J: TRBJ2-2
V: TRBV19
CDR3: CASRPRTGDTGELFF
DNA: TGTGCCAGTAGACCCCGGACAGGGGACACCGGGGAGCTGTTTTTT

size: NA
D: TRBD1
J: TRBJ2-7
V: TRBV6-5
CDR3: CASSYWGQGDNEQYF
DNA: TGTGCCAGCAGTTACTGGGGACAGGGGGACAACGAGCAGTACTTC

size: NA
D: NA
J: TRBJ2-5
V: TRBV6-5
CDR3: CASRITGETQYF
DNA: TGTGCCAGCCGTATCACAGGAGAGACCCAGTACTTC

size: NA
D: NA
J: TRBJ1-2
V: TRBV3-1/TRBV3-2
CDR3: CASSQMDPGRIGYTF
DNA: TGTGCCAGCAGCCAGATGGACCCTGGTCGGATCGGCTACACCTTC

size: NA
D: NA
J: TRBJ2-7
V: TRBV12-3/TRBV12-4
CDR3: CASTGTSYEQYF
DNA: TGTGCCAGCACCGGGACTTCCTACGAGCAGTACTTC

size: NA
D: NA
J: TRBJ2-7
V: TRBV2
CDR3: CASGTYEQYF
DNA: TGTGCCAGTGGGACTTACGAGCAGTACTTC

size: NA
D: NA
J: TRBJ1-2
V: TRBV9
CDR3: CASSPARGNYGYTF
DNA: TGTGCCAGCAGCCCTGCTAGAGGAAACTATGGCTACACCTTC

size: once
D: TRBD1
J: TRBJ1-6
V: TRBV9
CDR3: CASGPGGNSPLHF
DNA: TGTGCCAGCGGTCCAGGGGGCAATTCACCCCTCCACTTT

size: NA
D: NA
J: TRBJ2-7
V: TRBV10-3
CDR3: CAISGQTAYEQYF
DNA: TGTGCCATCAGTGGGCAGACAGCCTACGAGCAGTACTTC